A single sample gave rise to the 12 T cell receptor beta chains below, sequenced in a study of OX40 agonist ivuxolimab in advanced cancers. The library came from the immunoSEQ multiplex PCR assay. This is the immuneACCESS table as TCRdb keeps it, with only in-frame sequences that have V and J called. A part of the clones is gone; compared with another copy, unresolved V genes explain less than half, and the rest is unexplained. The sample yields tens of thousands of clones; about four fifths were counted once. The ten most abundant clones make up approximately 7.2% of the sample. Sequences were derived from CD4+ or CD8+ T cells sorted from blood, sampled in a trial of the OX40 agonist ivuxolimab. These receptors were collected from an adult with an advanced solid tumor such as melanoma, head and neck, liver or kidney cancer.

The chain links TRBV4-2 to TRBJ2-3; perhaps TRBD1 as D (6 bases). The CDR3 runs to 14 residues. With 7 bases removed from V and 2 bases from J, the gap between germline ends came to 13 bases. The germline CDR1 and CDR2 sequences are LGHNA and YNFKEQ. DNA of the CDR3: TGTGCCAGCACGCCAGGGGCTAACACAGATACGCAGTATTTT. Protein product: CASTPGANTDTQYF.

V usage is TRBV9 and J usage is TRBJ1-2; D uncertain. Germline V gene sequence: CDR1 SGDLS, CDR2 YYNGEE. V was pared by 4 bases and J by 3 bases, with 10 bases between. The CDR3 spans 13 residues. The CDR3 protein is CASSPRLYYGYTF. The CDR3 DNA sequence: TGTGCCAGCAGCCCCCGGTTATACTATGGCTACACCTTC.

This chain links TRBV5-4 with TRBJ1-2; TRBD1 is a possible D gene (5 bases). CDR1 SGHNT and CDR2 YYREEE come from the germline V gene (reference sequence). The length of the CDR3 is 14 residues. Trimming removed 1 base at V and 5 bases at J, with 12 bases between. The CDR3 bases are TGTGCCAGCAGCTTGCAGGGAGGGAGATATGGCTACACCTTC. As protein: CASSLQGGRYGYTF.

The CDR3 spells CASSRSGKAGVAEQYF. The CDR3 DNA is TGTGCCAGCAGCCGCTCCGGAAAAGCGGGGGTTGCCGAGCAGTACTTC. The J gene is TRBJ2-7, the V gene TRBV7-8, with 8 nucleotides matching TRBD2. In germline, CDR1 is SGHVS, CDR2 FQNEAQ. The V and J ends lost 5 bases and 6 bases, in that order; junction bases with no gene match: 15. The CDR3 length is 16 residues. Variable domain in full (rest from reference TRBV7-8 and TRBJ2-7): GAGVSQSPRYKVAKRGQDVALRCDPISGHVSLFWYQQALGQGPEFLTYFQNEAQLDKSGLPSDRFFAERPEGSVSTLKIQRTQQEDSAVYLCASSRSGKAGVAEQYFGPGTRLTVT.

This chain joins TRBV20-1 and TRBJ2-5; the D is unclear. The CDR3 is made up of 11 amino acids. V was shortened by 6 bases and J by 6 bases, with 11 bases between the two germline ends. CDR1 and CDR2 from the germline V gene are DFQATT and SNEGSKA (reference sequence). CDR3 sequence: CSARDRKTQYF. The DNA for the CDR3 is TGCAGTGCAAGGGATCGGAAGACCCAGTACTTC.

The CDR3 sequence: CASSYGTGYKPQHF. Written as DNA, the CDR3 is TGTGCCAGCAGCTACGGGACAGGGTATAAGCCCCAGCATTTT. The rearrangement joins TRBV7-2 to TRBJ1-5, with 9 bases fitting TRBD1. Germline CDR1 SGHTA, CDR2 FQGNSA. The V and J ends lost 4 bases and 8 bases, in that order; junction bases with no gene match: 6. The CDR3 loop spans 14 amino acids. Complete variable domain (other parts from reference TRBV7-2 and TRBJ1-5): GAGVSQSPSNKVTEKGKDVELRCDPISGHTALYWYRQSLGQGLEFLIYFQGNSAPDKSGLPSDRFSAERTGGSVSTLTIQRTQQEDSAVYLCASSYGTGYKPQHFGDGTRLSIL.

The CDR3 is CASSLNSLNQPQHF. Here the CDR3 DNA reads TGTGCCAGCAGCTTAAACAGCCTCAATCAGCCCCAGCATTTT. The gene calls are TRBV5-5 and TRBJ1-5; D remains unclear. The V and J ends lost 2 bases and 3 bases respectively, with 9 bases between them. Germline assignment: CDR1 SGHKS and CDR2 YYEKEE (reference sequence). This CDR3 is built from 14 residues.

V usage is TRBV7-3 and J usage is TRBJ2-1; D unresolved. The CDR3 contains 15 residues. The V and J ends lost 0 bases and 5 bases respectively, with 11 bases between them. Per the germline V gene, CDR1 is SGHTA and CDR2 is FQGTGA. As DNA, the CDR3 is TGTGCCAGCAGCTTAACGAGCCCTCTCGACAATGAGCAGTTCTTC. It translates to CASSLTSPLDNEQFF.

The rearrangement joins TRBV7-9 to TRBJ2-7, with 7 bases fitting TRBD1. Germline V gene sequence: CDR1 SEHNR, CDR2 FQNEAQ (reference sequence). The CDR3 has 13 amino acids. Losses at the gene ends were 9 bases for V and 6 bases for J; bases not matched to a gene: 11. The CDR3 region has the DNA TGTGCCAGACCGGGACAGACATTCGGCGAGCAGTACTTC. Its protein is CARPGQTFGEQYF.

The chain's CDR3 is CASSPGDEQFF. The DNA of the CDR3 is TGTGCCAGCAGCCCGGGGGATGAGCAGTTCTTC. The chain is built from TRBV11-3 and TRBJ2-1, with a tentative D call TRBD2 (6 bases). The CDR3 has 11 residues. V was clipped by 5 bases and J by 8 bases, with 7 bases between them. Germline-derived CDR1 and CDR2 are SGHNT and YENEEA.

The chain joins TRBV27 to TRBJ2-1, with 13 bases lining up with TRBD2. Trimming at V came to 4 bases and at J to 5 bases, leaving 5 bases not matched to a gene. Germline V gives CDR1 MNHEY, CDR2 SMNVEV (reference sequence). This CDR3 is 16 amino acids long. The CDR3 DNA is TGTGCCAGCAGTTCCTGGACTAGCGGGGGAAACAATGAGCAGTTCTTC. Translated, it gives CASSSWTSGGNNEQFF.

This chain uses TRBV7-9 with TRBJ1-1; no firm D call. V dropped 6 bases and J dropped 0 bases, with 11 bases sitting between them. The CDR3 contains 14 residues. Germline V CDR1 and CDR2: SEHNR, FQNEAQ (reference sequence). Here the CDR3 reads CASRSHGLNTEAFF. CDR3 nucleotides: TGTGCCAGCAGATCCCACGGACTGAACACTGAAGCTTTCTTT.